This T cell receptor (beta chain) was observed in a study of T cell responses to AZD1222 COVID-19 vaccine. Trimming stripped 7 bases from V and 5 bases from J, with 17 bases between. Per the germline V gene, CDR1 is LNHDA and CDR2 is SQIVND (reference sequence). This CDR3 is 15 amino acids long. TCRdb keeps only in-frame clones here, not all; method: immunoSEQ multiplex PCR. The sample lists some 120,000 clones; roughly 87% were seen once. The chain couples TRBV19 to TRBJ2-2; no reliable D call. This receptor was obtained from an adult who received the AZD1222 COVID-19 vaccine. The sequencing here drew on peripheral blood, taken 28 days after the second AZD1222 dose. The CDR3, as DNA: TGTGCCAGTACCTTCTCCGACCGGCGGACCGGGGAGCTGTTTTTT. The encoded protein is CASTFSDRRTGELFF.